Following are 18 T cell receptor beta chains from one sample sequenced in a study of T cell responses to AZD1222 COVID-19 vaccine. The repertoire was sequenced with immunoSEQ multiplex PCR; TCRdb's copy has only in-frame clones and lacks some. The sample holds 100,000 or so clones, about 80% seen once. Material: peripheral blood, obtained on day 0 of AZD1222 vaccination. These receptors all stem from an adult in good health.

The gene calls are TRBV5-1 and TRBJ1-1, with 7 bases lining up with TRBD1. This CDR3 is built from 16 residues. V was clipped by 3 bases and J by 0 bases; unmatched bases: 8. Germline loops: CDR1 SGHRS, CDR2 YFSETQ. The CDR3 protein is CASSWTGILMNTEAFF. CDR3 bases: TGCGCCAGCAGCTGGACAGGAATCCTGATGAACACTGAAGCTTTCTTT.

This sequence joins TRBV28 and TRBJ1-5; D unresolved. Trimming removed 8 bases at V and 4 bases at J, with 12 bases between. Looked up from germline, CDR1 is MDHEN and CDR2 is SYDVKM. The CDR3 has 13 residues. The CDR3: CASWVTGNQPQHF. CDR3 nucleotide sequence: TGTGCCAGCTGGGTAACGGGGAATCAGCCCCAGCATTTT.

The chain is built from TRBV3-1 (or the pseudogene TRBV3-2) and TRBJ2-3; 9 positions match TRBD2. The CDR3 length is 14 residues. V lost 2 bases to trimming and J lost 6 bases; unmatched junction nucleotides: 3. The germline V gene has CDR1 LGHDT and CDR2 YNNKEL (reference sequence). The CDR3, as DNA: TGTGCCAGCAGCCAATCTAGCGGGGTCGATACGCAGTATTTT. Translating gives CASSQSSGVDTQYF.

This sequence joins TRBV4-3 and TRBJ2-7; D unresolved. This CDR3 contains 13 residues. The ends were cut back, 0 bases at V and 11 bases at J, with 14 bases in the middle. Germline V gene lookup returns CDR1 LGHNA and CDR2 YSLEER. The CDR3 protein is CASSQDRNYPEYF. The CDR3 DNA reads as TGCGCCAGCAGCCAAGATAGGAACTACCCCGAGTACTTC.

The V gene is TRBV29-1, the J gene TRBJ2-5; TRBD1 aligns across 8 bases. The CDR3 extends over 12 amino acids. The V and J ends lost 6 bases and 5 bases, in that order; junction bases with no gene match: 5. Looked up from germline, CDR1 is SQVTM and CDR2 is ANQGSEA. DNA of the CDR3: TGCAGCGTCCTCACAGGGGGTGAGACCCAGTACTTC. This encodes CSVLTGGETQYF.

This clone has just a few counts. This chain joins TRBV19 and TRBJ2-7; D might be TRBD2 (5 bases). This CDR3 contains 15 residues. Trimming removed 1 base from V and 5 bases from J, with 15 bases in between. From germline, CDR1 is LNHDA and CDR2 SQIVND (reference sequence). The CDR3 sequence: CASSIGTGRMDEQYF. The CDR3 coding sequence is TGTGCCAGTAGTATAGGGACTGGCCGAATGGACGAGCAGTACTTC. Full variable domain (outside the CDR3, taken from reference TRBV19 and TRBJ2-7): DGGITQSPKYLFRKEGQNVTLSCEQNLNHDAMYWYRQDPGQGLRLIYYSQIVNDFQKGDIAEGYSVSREKKESFPLTVTSAQKNPTAFYLCASSIGTGRMDEQYFGPGTRLTVT.

The chain uses TRBV6-1 and TRBJ1-3; D may be TRBD1 (6 bases). Deletions cut 1 base from V and 2 bases from J, with 9 bases between. Germline V gene data show CDR1 as MNHNS and CDR2 as SASEGT. The CDR3 is 15 residues long. The CDR3 here is CASSEVGGTGNTIYF. CDR3 sequence (DNA): TGTGCCAGCAGTGAAGTTGGGGGCACTGGAAACACCATATATTTT.

The V gene is TRBV19, the J gene TRBJ1-1; tentative D call: TRBD1 (6 bases). Germline lookup yields CDR1 LNHDA and CDR2 SQIVND (reference sequence). V was trimmed by 6 bases and J by 3 bases, leaving 11 bases between them. This CDR3 spans 13 amino acids. CDR3 residues: CASSQEGDTEAFF. CDR3 nucleotide sequence: TGTGCCAGTAGCCAAGAGGGGGACACTGAAGCTTTCTTT.

This clone was observed a single time. The chain couples TRBV2 to TRBJ1-1, with D unresolved. CDR1 is SNHLY, CDR2 FYNNEI, per germline. Trimming took 6 bases from V and 4 from J, leaving 15 bases between them. This CDR3 has 14 residues. In DNA, the CDR3 is TGTGCCAGCAGACGGCTCCAGGACGGCACTGAAGCTTTCTTT. It codes for CASRRLQDGTEAFF.

The chain carries TRBV14 and TRBJ1-1; D is perhaps TRBD1 (5 bases). Trimming stripped 3 bases from V and 4 bases from J, with 9 bases between. The CDR3 runs to 13 residues. CDR1 SGHDN and CDR2 FVKESK come from the germline V gene. The CDR3 sequence: CASSHRGGTEAFF. The CDR3 DNA reads as TGTGCCAGCAGCCACCGGGGGGGCACTGAAGCTTTCTTT.

The chain carries TRBV5-1 and TRBJ2-3; D gene ambiguous. CDR3 length: 14 residues. CDR1 is SGHRS and CDR2 is YFSETQ in the germline V gene. Trimming shortened V by 5 bases and J by 0 bases, and 10 bases separated the two germline ends. Here the CDR3 DNA reads TGCGCCAGCAGTCCCGGACGGAGCACAGATACGCAGTATTTT. This translates into CASSPGRSTDTQYF.

The chain carries TRBV5-6 and TRBJ1-1, with 9 bases aligning to TRBD1. The germline V gene encodes CDR1 SGHDT and CDR2 YYEEEE. After removal of 2 bases from V and 4 bases from J, the junction contained 6 bases not matched to a gene. CDR3 length: 15 residues. The CDR3 protein is CASSFGTGWGTEAFF. The DNA of the CDR3 is TGTGCCAGCAGCTTCGGGACAGGGTGGGGCACTGAAGCTTTCTTT. Supplemented by reference TRBV5-6 and TRBJ1-1, the full variable domain reads DAGVTQSPTHLIKTRGQQVTLRCSPKSGHDTVSWYQQALGQGPQFIFQYYEEEERQRGNFPDRFSGHQFPNYSSELNVNALLLGDSALYLCASSFGTGWGTEAFFGQGTRLTVV.

The V and J genes are TRBV28 and TRBJ2-7; the D is unclear. V lost 2 bases and J lost 6, with 5 bases in between. Germline V gives CDR1 MDHEN, CDR2 SYDVKM. The CDR3 loop spans 11 amino acids. CDR3 amino acids: CASSLRSEQYF. The CDR3 bases are TGTGCCAGCAGTTTAAGGAGCGAGCAGTACTTC.

The rearrangement links TRBV29-1 to TRBJ2-7; D is possibly TRBD1 or TRBD2 (6 bases each). V dropped 4 bases and J dropped 3 bases, with 13 bases sitting between them. The CDR3 runs 13 residues. Germline CDR1 and CDR2: SQVTM and ANQGSEA. CDR3 in DNA: TGCAGCGTTGGGACGGGGGCCCACTACGAGCAGTACTTC. It encodes CSVGTGAHYEQYF.

This rearrangement joins TRBV12-3 or TRBV12-4 to TRBJ1-5; D is possibly TRBD1 (5 bases). Trimming stripped 3 bases from V and 5 bases from J, with 8 bases between. This CDR3 comprises 13 residues. CDR3 sequence: CASSLAGDQPQHF. In DNA form, the CDR3 reads TGTGCCAGCAGTTTGGCGGGGGATCAGCCCCAGCATTTT.

The rearrangement uses TRBV4-3 and TRBJ2-7; 7 nucleotides match TRBD1. Per germline, CDR1 LGHNA and CDR2 YSLEER. This CDR3 region has 17 residues. After removal of 4 bases from V and 4 bases from J, the junction contained 16 bases not matched to a gene. CDR3 residues: CASSPSATGSLSYEQYF. CDR3 bases: TGCGCCAGCAGCCCGAGCGCGACAGGGTCTTTGTCGTACGAGCAGTACTTC.

J is TRBJ1-1 and V is TRBV6-5, with D possibly matching TRBD1 (5 bases). The CDR3 runs 14 residues. Deletions cut 0 bases from V and 5 bases from J, with 10 bases between. CDR1 MNHEY and CDR2 SVGAGI come from the germline V gene. The chain's CDR3 is CASSYSWGGTEAFF. CDR3 DNA sequence: TGTGCCAGCAGTTACTCATGGGGGGGGACTGAAGCTTTCTTT.

This clone has just a few counts. The chain employs TRBV28 and TRBJ1-5; D is uncertain. V was pared by 2 bases and J by 3 bases, with 2 bases between. The CDR3 is made up of 12 amino acids. Germline loops: CDR1 MDHEN, CDR2 SYDVKM. Written as DNA, the CDR3 is TGTGCCAGCAGTTTAATCAATCAGCCCCAGCATTTT. Translating gives CASSLINQPQHF.